This is a list of T cell receptor beta chains from one sample in a study of cytomegalovirus exposure and HLA in healthy donors. The method was immunoSEQ multiplex PCR; TCRdb's version includes in-frame clones alone and lacks a portion of them. The sample gives approximately 82,000 clones, around a tenth of which show up once; around 25% is in the top ten. The sample comprised PBMCs. Source of these receptors: a man between 60 and 75 years old in good health and CMV-seropositive. The CDR3 runs from the conserved cysteine through the conserved F or W. Each record gives: J gene, D gene, clone size, V gene, CDR3 protein, CDR3 DNA. A D gene is named only where the DNA matches it firmly. Rows give clone size only sometimes, using once, few, many, or a class for an expanded clone.

TRBJ1-5 TRBD1 NA TRBV7-9 CASSSGQGVSNQPQHF TGTGCCAGCAGCTCTGGACAGGGCGTTAGCAATCAGCCCCAGCATTTT
TRBJ1-5 NA few TRBV6-5 CASGQGGGGNQPQHF TGTGCCAGCGGGCAGGGAGGAGGGGGCAATCAGCCCCAGCATTTT
TRBJ1-6 NA NA TRBV9 CASSQGTLYNSPLHF TGTGCCAGCAGCCAAGGGACATTGTATAATTCACCCCTCCACTTT
TRBJ1-4 NA NA TRBV6-5 CASWGGWGEKLFF TGTGCCAGCTGGGGGGGCTGGGGTGAAAAACTGTTTTTT
TRBJ2-3 NA few TRBV9 CASSGLDTQYF TGTGCCAGCAGCGGGCTAGATACGCAGTATTTT
TRBJ1-6 NA NA TRBV30 CAWSLPGTPLHF TGTGCCTGGAGTTTGCCCGGGACACCCCTCCACTTT
TRBJ1-5 NA few TRBV7-2 CASSRPGGQPQHF TGTGCCAGCAGTCGTCCGGGGGGCCAGCCCCAGCATTTT
TRBJ1-2 TRBD1 NA TRBV19 CAGSRTGQGYTF TGTGCCGGCTCTCGGACAGGGCAGGGCTACACCTTC
TRBJ1-2 NA few TRBV7-8 CASSNLSPSGNYGYTF TGTGCCAGCAGTAATTTATCACCCAGCGGAAACTATGGCTACACCTTC
TRBJ1-4 TRBD1 few TRBV5-1 CASSLGQGVNEKLFF TGCGCCAGCAGCCTGGGTCAGGGGGTTAATGAAAAACTGTTTTTT
TRBJ2-2 NA few TRBV7-6 CASSLWGGAVPGELFF TGTGCCAGCAGCTTATGGGGGGGGGCGGTCCCCGGGGAGCTGTTTTTT
TRBJ2-7 NA few TRBV11-3 CASSRGASGSLSYEQYF TGTGCCAGCAGCCGAGGGGCCAGCGGGTCCCTCTCCTACGAGCAGTACTTC
TRBJ2-1 TRBD1 NA TRBV28 CASRQTGGEQFF TGTGCCAGCAGACAGACAGGGGGGGAGCAGTTCTTC
TRBJ2-2 NA few TRBV7-7 CASSLRGASNTGELFF TGTGCTAGCAGCCTACGGGGGGCTTCTAACACCGGGGAGCTGTTTTTT
TRBJ2-6 NA NA TRBV11-2 CASEQGTGANVLTF TGTGCCAGCGAGCAGGGGACTGGGGCCAACGTCCTGACTTTC
TRBJ2-3 NA few TRBV7-9 CASSQDRNTQYF TGTGCCAGCAGCCAGGACAGAAATACGCAGTATTTT
TRBJ2-1 TRBD2 NA TRBV5-1 CASSLSGLAGGNEQFF TGCGCCAGCAGCCTGAGCGGACTAGCGGGAGGCAATGAGCAGTTCTTC
TRBJ2-1 NA NA TRBV19 CASSNEGVLLNNEQFF TGTGCCAGTAGTAACGAAGGGGTTCTGCTTAACAATGAGCAGTTCTTC
TRBJ2-3 NA NA TRBV7-9 CASSLKIADTDTQYF TGTGCCAGCAGCTTAAAAATAGCGGATACAGATACGCAGTATTTT
TRBJ2-5 TRBD2 NA TRBV5-1 CASSPLAGEQETQYF TGCGCCAGCAGCCCTCTCGCGGGGGAGCAAGAGACCCAGTACTTC
TRBJ2-7 TRBD2 NA TRBV28 CASSGRATPYEQYF TGTGCCAGCAGTGGGAGGGCCACTCCCTACGAGCAGTACTTC
TRBJ1-2 NA NA TRBV28 CASSLRRDYGYTF TGTGCCAGCAGTTTACGCAGGGACTATGGCTACACCTTC
TRBJ1-2 TRBD1 NA TRBV30 CAWSTGVVGYTF TGTGCCTGGAGTACAGGGGTGGTCGGCTACACCTTC
TRBJ1-5 NA few TRBV28 CASSSRASDQPQHF TGTGCCAGCAGTTCCAGGGCCTCCGATCAGCCCCAGCATTTT
TRBJ1-5 NA NA TRBV6-5 CASSYRQLNQPQHF TGTGCCAGCAGTTACCGACAGCTCAATCAGCCCCAGCATTTT